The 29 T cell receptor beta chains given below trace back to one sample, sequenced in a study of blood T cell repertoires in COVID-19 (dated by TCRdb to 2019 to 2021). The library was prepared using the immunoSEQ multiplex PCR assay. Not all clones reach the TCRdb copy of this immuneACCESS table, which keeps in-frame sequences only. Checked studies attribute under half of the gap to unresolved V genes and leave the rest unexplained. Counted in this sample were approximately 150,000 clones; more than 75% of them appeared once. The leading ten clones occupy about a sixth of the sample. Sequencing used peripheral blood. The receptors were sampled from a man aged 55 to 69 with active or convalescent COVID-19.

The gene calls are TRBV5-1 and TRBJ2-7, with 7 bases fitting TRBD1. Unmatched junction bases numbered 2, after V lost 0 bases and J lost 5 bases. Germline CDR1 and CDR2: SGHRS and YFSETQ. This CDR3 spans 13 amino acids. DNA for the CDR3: TGCGCCAGCAGCTTGGCGACAGGGAACGAGCAGTACTTC. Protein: CASSLATGNEQYF.

The CDR3 here is CASTGGNTGELFF. As DNA, the CDR3 is TGTGCCAGTACAGGGGGGAACACCGGGGAGCTGTTTTTT. The genes are TRBV10-3 and TRBJ2-2; 8 nucleotides align to TRBD1. V trimming: 10 bases; J trimming: 1 base; junction bases outside the gene matches: 2. This CDR3 has 13 amino acids. Germline values: CDR1 ENHRY, CDR2 SYGVKD.

CDR3 in amino acids: CASSLEEGYEQYF. The CDR3, as DNA: TGCGCCAGCAGCTTGGAGGAGGGCTACGAGCAGTACTTC. The V gene is TRBV5-1, the J gene TRBJ2-7, with D maybe TRBD2 (6 bases). The CDR3 runs 13 residues. With 0 bases removed from V and 3 bases from J, the gap between germline ends came to 7 bases. Germline-derived CDR1 and CDR2 are SGHRS and YFSETQ.

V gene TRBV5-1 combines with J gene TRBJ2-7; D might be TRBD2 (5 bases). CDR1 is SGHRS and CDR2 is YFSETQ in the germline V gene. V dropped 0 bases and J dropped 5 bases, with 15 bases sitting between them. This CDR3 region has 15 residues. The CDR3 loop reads CASSLEGVGFHEQYF. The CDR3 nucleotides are TGCGCCAGCAGCTTGGAGGGAGTAGGCTTCCACGAGCAGTACTTC.

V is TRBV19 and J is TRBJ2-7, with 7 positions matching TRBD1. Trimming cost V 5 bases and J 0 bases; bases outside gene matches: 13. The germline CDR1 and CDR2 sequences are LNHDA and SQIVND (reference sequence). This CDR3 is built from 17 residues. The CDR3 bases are TGTGCCAGTAGTGAATATCCACCGACAGGGAACTCCTACGAGCAGTACTTC. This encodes CASSEYPPTGNSYEQYF. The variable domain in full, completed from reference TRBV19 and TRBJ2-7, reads DGGITQSPKYLFRKEGQNVTLSCEQNLNHDAMYWYRQDPGQGLRLIYYSQIVNDFQKGDIAEGYSVSREKKESFPLTVTSAQKNPTAFYLCASSEYPPTGNSYEQYFGPGTRLTVT.

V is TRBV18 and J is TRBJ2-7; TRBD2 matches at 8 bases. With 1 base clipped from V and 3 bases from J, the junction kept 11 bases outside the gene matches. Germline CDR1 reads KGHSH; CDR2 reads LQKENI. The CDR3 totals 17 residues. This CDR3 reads CASSPLIRSGGYYEQYF. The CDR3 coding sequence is TGTGCCAGCTCACCACTTATAAGGTCGGGGGGGTACTACGAGCAGTACTTC.

The CDR3 nucleotides read TGCGCCAGCAGCTTGCAGGGGTACGGCACTGAAGCTTTCTTT. Residues: CASSLQGYGTEAFF. V gene TRBV5-1 combines with J gene TRBJ1-1; TRBD1 might be the D (6 bases). This CDR3 has 14 amino acids. CDR1 SGHRS and CDR2 YFSETQ come from the germline V gene. V gave up 1 base and J gave up 4 bases, with 11 bases separating them.

CDR3 sequence (DNA): TGTGCCAGCAGCTACAATCAGGGCTCCTATAATTCACCCCTCCACTTT. It encodes CASSYNQGSYNSPLHF. This chain links TRBV27 with TRBJ1-6; D might be TRBD1 (5 bases). The ends were cut back, 6 bases at V and 0 bases at J, with 12 bases in the middle. The CDR3 has 16 residues. Germline values: CDR1 MNHEY, CDR2 SMNVEV (reference sequence).

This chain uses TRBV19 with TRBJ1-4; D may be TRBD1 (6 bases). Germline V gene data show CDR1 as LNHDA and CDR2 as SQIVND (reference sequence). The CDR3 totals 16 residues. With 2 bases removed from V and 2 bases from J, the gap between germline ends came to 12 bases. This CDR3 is CASSIWDIGTNEKLFF. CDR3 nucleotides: TGTGCCAGTAGTATATGGGACATTGGGACTAATGAAAAACTGTTTTTT.

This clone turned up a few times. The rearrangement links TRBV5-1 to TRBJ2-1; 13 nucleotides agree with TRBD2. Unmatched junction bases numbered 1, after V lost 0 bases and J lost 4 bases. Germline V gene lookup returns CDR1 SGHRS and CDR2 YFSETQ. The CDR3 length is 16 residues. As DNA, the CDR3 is TGCGCCAGCAGCTTGGCACTAGCGGGAGGGTACAATGAGCAGTTCTTC. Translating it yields CASSLALAGGYNEQFF.

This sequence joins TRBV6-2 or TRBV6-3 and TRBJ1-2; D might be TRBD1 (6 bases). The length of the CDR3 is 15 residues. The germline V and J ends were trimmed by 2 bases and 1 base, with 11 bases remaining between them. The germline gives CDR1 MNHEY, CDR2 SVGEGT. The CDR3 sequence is CASSYRGRGNYGYTF. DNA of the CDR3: TGTGCCAGCAGTTACCGCGGCAGGGGTAACTATGGCTACACCTTC.

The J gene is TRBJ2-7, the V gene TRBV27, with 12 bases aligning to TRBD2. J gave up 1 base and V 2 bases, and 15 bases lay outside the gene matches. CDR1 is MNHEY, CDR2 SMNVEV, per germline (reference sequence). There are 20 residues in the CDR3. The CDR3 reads CASSLRPGLAGRARSYEQYF. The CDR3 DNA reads TGTGCCAGCAGTTTAAGGCCGGGACTAGCGGGCCGTGCCCGGTCCTACGAGCAGTACTTC.

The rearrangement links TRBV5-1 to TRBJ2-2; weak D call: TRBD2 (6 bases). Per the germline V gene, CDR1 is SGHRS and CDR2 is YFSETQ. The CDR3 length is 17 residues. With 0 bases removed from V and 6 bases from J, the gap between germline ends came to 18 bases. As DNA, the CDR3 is TGCGCCAGCAGCTTGGGAGTGGGACTCCCGGGCGCCGGGGAGCTGTTTTTT. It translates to CASSLGVGLPGAGELFF.

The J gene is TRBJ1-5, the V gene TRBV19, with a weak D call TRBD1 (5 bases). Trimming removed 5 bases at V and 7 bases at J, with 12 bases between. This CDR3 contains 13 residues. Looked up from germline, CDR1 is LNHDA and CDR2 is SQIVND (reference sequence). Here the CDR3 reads CASSLPGEQPQHF. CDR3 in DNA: TGTGCCAGTAGTTTACCGGGGGAGCAGCCCCAGCATTTT.

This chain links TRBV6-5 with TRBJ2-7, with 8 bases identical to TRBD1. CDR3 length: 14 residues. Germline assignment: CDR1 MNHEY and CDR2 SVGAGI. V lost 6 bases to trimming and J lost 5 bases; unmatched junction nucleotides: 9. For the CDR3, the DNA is TGTGCCAGCAGAAAAGGACAGGGTTGGCACGAGCAGTACTTC. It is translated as CASRKGQGWHEQYF.

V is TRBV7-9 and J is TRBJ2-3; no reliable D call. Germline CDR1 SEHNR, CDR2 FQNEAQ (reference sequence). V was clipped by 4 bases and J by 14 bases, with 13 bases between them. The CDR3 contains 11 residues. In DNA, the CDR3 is TGTGCCAGCAGCTACTTCCGCCCGCTGTATTTT. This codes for CASSYFRPLYF.

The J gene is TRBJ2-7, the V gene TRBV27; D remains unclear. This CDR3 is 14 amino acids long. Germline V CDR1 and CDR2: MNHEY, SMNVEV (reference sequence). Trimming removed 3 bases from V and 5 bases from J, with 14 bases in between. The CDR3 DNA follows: TGTGCCAGCAGTTTTCAATTAGCTCCCCACGAGCAGTACTTC. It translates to CASSFQLAPHEQYF.

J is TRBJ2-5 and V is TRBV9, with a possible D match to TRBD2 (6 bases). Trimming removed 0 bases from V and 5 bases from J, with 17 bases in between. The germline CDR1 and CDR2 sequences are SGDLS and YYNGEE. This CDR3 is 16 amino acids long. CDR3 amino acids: CASSVGSRASAETQYF. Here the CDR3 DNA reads TGTGCCAGCAGCGTAGGTTCTCGGGCTAGCGCGGAGACCCAGTACTTC. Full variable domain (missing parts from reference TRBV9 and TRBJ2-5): DSGVTQTPKHLITATGQRVTLRCSPRSGDLSVYWYQQSLDQGLQFLIQYYNGEERAKGNILERFSAQQFPDLHSELNLSSLELGDSALYFCASSVGSRASAETQYFGPGTRLLVL.

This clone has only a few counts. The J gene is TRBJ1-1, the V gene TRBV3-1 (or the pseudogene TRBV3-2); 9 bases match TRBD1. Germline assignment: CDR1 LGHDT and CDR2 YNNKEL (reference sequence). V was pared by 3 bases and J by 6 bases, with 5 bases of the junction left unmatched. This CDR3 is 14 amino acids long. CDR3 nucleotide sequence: TGTGCCAGCAGCCACGGGACAGGGATTTCTGAAGCTTTCTTT. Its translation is CASSHGTGISEAFF.

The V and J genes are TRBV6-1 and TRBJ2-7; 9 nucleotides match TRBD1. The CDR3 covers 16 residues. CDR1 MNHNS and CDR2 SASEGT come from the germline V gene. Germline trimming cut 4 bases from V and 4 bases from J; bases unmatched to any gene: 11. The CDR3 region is CASSGLTGTGRYEQYF. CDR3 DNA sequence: TGTGCCAGCAGTGGATTGACCGGGACAGGGAGGTACGAGCAGTACTTC.

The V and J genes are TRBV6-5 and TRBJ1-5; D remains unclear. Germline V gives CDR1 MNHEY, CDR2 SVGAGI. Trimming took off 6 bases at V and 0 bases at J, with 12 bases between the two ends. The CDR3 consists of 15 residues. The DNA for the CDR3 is TGTGCCAGCAGCCCCAGGAAATATAGCAATCAGCCCCAGCATTTT. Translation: CASSPRKYSNQPQHF.

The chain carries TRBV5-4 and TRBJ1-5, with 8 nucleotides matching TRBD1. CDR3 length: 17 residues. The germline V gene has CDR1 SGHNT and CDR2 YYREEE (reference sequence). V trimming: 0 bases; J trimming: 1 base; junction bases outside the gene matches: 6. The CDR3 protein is CASSLEGTGGSNQPQHF. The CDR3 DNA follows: TGTGCCAGCAGCTTGGAGGGGACAGGAGGGAGCAATCAGCCCCAGCATTTT.

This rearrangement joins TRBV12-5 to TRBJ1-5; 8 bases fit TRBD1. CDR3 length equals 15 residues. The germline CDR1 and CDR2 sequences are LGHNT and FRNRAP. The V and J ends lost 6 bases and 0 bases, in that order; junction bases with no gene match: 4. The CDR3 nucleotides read TGTGCTAGTGGACGGACAGGGAATAGCAATCAGCCCCAGCATTTT. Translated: CASGRTGNSNQPQHF. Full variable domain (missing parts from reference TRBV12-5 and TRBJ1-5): DARVTQTPRHKVTEMGQEVTMRCQPILGHNTVFWYRQTMMQGLELLAYFRNRAPLDDSGMPKDRFSAEMPDATLATLKIQPSEPRDSAVYFCASGRTGNSNQPQHFGDGTRLSIL.

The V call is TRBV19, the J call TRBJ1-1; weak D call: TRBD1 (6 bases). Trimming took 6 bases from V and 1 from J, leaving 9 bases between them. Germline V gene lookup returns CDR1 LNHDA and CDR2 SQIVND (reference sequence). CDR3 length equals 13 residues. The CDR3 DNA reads TGTGCCAGTAGAAGACAGGCGAACACTGAAGCTTTCTTT. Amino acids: CASRRQANTEAFF.

This chain's CDR3 is CASSQDVNRPDYNEQFF. The CDR3 nucleotides read TGTGCCAGCAGCCAAGATGTTAACAGGCCCGATTACAATGAGCAGTTCTTC. V and J are TRBV4-2 and TRBJ2-1; a weak D match, TRBD1 (5 bases). The CDR3 length is 17 residues. The ends were cut back, 0 bases at V and 4 bases at J, with 16 bases in the middle. Germline V gene lookup returns CDR1 LGHNA and CDR2 YNFKEQ.

CDR3 amino acids: CASSDSTGPGNTIYF. The CDR3 DNA reads TGTGCCAGCAGCGACTCGACAGGGCCTGGAAACACCATATATTTT. The V call is TRBV9, the J call TRBJ1-3, with 7 bases identical to TRBD1. The CDR3 runs to 15 residues. Germline CDR1 reads SGDLS; CDR2 reads YYNGEE. V was pared by 3 bases and J by 2 bases, with 5 bases of the junction left unmatched.

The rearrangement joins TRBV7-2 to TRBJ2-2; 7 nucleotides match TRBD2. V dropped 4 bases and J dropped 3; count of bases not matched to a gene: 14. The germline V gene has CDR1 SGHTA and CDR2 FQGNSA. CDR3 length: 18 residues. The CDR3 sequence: CASSSSGLGYLDTGELFF. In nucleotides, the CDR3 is TGTGCCAGCAGCTCTAGCGGTTTGGGTTATCTGGACACCGGGGAGCTGTTTTTT. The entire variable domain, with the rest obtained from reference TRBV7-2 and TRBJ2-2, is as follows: GAGVSQSPSNKVTEKGKDVELRCDPISGHTALYWYRQSLGQGLEFLIYFQGNSAPDKSGLPSDRFSAERTGGSVSTLTIQRTQQEDSAVYLCASSSSGLGYLDTGELFFGEGSRLTVL.

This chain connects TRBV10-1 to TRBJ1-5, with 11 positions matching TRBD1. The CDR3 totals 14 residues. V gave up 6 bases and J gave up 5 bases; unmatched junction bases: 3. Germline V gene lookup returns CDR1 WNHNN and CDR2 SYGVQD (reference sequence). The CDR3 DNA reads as TGCGCCAGCAGCCGGGACAGGGGGGATCAGCCCCAGCATTTT. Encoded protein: CASSRDRGDQPQHF.

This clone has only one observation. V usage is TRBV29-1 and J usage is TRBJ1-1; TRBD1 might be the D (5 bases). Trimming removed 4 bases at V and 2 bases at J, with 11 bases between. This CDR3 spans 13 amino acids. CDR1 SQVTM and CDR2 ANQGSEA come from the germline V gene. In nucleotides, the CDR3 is TGCAGCGTTGGTCCCGGACAAAACACTGAAGCTTTCTTT. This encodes CSVGPGQNTEAFF.